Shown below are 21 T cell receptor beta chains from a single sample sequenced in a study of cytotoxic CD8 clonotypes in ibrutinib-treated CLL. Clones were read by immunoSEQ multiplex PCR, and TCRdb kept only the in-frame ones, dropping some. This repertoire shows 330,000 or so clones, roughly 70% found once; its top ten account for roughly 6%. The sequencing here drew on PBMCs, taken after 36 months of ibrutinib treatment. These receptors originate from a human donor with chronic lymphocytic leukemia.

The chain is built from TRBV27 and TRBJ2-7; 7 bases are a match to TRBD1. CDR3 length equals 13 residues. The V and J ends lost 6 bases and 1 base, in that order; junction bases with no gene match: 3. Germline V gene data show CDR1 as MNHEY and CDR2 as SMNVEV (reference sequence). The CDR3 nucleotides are TGTGCCAGCAGCTGGACAGGTTCCTACGAGCAGTACTTC. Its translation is CASSWTGSYEQYF.

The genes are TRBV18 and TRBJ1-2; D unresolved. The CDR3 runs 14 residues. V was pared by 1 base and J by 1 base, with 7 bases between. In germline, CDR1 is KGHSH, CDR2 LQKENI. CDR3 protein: CASSPREINYGYTF. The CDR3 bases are TGTGCCAGCTCACCACGCGAGATTAACTATGGCTACACCTTC. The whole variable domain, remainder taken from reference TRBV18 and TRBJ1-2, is NAGVMQNPRHLVRRRGQEARLRCSPMKGHSHVYWYRQLPEEGLKFMVYLQKENIIDESGMPKERFSAEFPKEGPSILRIQQVVRGDSAAYFCASSPREINYGYTFGSGTRLTVV.

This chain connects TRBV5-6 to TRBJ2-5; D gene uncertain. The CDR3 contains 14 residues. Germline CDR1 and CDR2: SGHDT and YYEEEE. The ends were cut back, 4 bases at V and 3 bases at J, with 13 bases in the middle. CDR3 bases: TGTGCCAGCAGCGTTCGCTTCCAGAAAGAGACCCAGTACTTC. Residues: CASSVRFQKETQYF.

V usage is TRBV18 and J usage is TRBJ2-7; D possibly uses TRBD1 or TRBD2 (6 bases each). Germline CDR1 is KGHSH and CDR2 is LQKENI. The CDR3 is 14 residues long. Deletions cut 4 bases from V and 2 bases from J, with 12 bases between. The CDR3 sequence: CASSLADSPYEQYF. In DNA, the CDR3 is TGTGCCAGCTCACTAGCGGACAGCCCCTACGAGCAGTACTTC.

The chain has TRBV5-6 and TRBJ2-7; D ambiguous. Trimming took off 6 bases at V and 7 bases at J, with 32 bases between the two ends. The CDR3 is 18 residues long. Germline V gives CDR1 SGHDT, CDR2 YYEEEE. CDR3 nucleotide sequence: TGTGCCAGCACAGCGTTCCCGCCGATCTCCGCGGTCGAAGGAGAGCAGTACTTC. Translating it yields CASTAFPPISAVEGEQYF.

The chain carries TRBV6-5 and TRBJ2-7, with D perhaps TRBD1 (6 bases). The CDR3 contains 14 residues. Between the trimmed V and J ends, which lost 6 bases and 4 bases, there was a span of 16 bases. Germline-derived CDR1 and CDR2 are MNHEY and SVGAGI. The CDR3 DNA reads TGTGCCAGCAGCCCTAACAACAGGGCATACGAGCAGTACTTC. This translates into CASSPNNRAYEQYF.

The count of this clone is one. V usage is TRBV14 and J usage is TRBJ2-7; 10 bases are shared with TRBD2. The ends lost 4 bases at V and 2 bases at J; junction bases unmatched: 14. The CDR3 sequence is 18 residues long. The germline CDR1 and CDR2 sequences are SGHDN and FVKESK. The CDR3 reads CASSPLGLAGGPAYEQYF. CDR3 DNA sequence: TGTGCCAGCAGCCCCCTCGGGTTAGCGGGGGGCCCGGCCTACGAGCAGTACTTC. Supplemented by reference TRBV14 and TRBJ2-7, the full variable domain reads EAGVTQFPSHSVIEKGQTVTLRCDPISGHDNLYWYRRVMGKEIKFLLHFVKESKQDESGMPNNRFLAERTGGTYSTLKVQPAELEDSGVYFCASSPLGLAGGPAYEQYFGPGTRLTVT.

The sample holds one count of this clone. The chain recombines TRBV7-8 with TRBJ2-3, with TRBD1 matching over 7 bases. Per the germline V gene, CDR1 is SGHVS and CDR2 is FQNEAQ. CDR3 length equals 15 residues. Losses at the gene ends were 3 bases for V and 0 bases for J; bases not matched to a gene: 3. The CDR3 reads CASSLTGTSTDTQYF. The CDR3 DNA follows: TGTGCCAGCAGCTTGACAGGGACCAGCACAGATACGCAGTATTTT. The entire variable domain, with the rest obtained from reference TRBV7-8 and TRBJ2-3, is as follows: GAGVSQSPRYKVAKRGQDVALRCDPISGHVSLFWYQQALGQGPEFLTYFQNEAQLDKSGLPSDRFFAERPEGSVSTLKIQRTQQEDSAVYLCASSLTGTSTDTQYFGPGTRLTVL.

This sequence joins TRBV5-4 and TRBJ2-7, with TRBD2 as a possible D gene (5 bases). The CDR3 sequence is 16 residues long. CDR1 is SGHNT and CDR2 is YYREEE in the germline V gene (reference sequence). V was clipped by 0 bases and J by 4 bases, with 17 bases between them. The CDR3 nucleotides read TGTGCCAGCAGCTTGGACGCAGGACGGGGTGGTTACGAGCAGTACTTC. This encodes CASSLDAGRGGYEQYF.

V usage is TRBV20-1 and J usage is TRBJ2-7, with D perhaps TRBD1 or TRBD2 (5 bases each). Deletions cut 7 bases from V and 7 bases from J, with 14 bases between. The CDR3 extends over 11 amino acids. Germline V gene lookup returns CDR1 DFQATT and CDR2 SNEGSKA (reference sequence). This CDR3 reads CSGRDPSEQYF. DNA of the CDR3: TGCAGTGGCCGGGACCCGAGTGAGCAGTACTTC.

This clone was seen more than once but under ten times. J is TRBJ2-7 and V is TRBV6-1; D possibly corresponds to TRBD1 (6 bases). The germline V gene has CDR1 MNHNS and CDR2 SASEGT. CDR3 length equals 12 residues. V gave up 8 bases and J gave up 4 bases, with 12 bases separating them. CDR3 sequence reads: CASLGAGYEQYF. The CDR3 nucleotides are TGTGCCAGCCTGGGGGCAGGGTACGAGCAGTACTTC.

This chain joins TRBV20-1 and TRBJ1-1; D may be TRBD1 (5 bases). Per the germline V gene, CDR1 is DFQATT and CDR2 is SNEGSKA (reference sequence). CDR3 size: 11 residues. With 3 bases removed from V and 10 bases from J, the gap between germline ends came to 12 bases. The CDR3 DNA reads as TGCAGTGCTAGTCGGGGGGTTGGAGCTTTCTTT. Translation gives CSASRGVGAFF.

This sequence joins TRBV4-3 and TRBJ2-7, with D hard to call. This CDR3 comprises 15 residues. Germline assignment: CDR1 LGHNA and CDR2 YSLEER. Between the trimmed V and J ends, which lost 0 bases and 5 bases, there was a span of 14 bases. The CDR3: CASSQEGFGSDEQYF. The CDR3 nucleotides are TGCGCCAGCAGCCAAGAGGGGTTCGGCAGTGACGAGCAGTACTTC.

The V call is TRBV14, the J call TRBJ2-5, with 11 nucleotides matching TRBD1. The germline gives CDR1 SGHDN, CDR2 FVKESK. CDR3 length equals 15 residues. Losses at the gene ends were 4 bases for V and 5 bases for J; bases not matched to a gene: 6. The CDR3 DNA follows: TGTGCCAGCAGCCCAAGGGACAGGGGGATGGAGACCCAGTACTTC. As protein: CASSPRDRGMETQYF.

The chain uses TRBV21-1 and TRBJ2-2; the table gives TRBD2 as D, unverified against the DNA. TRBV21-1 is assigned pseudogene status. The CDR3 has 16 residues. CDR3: CASPPRLAGGTGELFF. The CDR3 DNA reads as TGTGCCAGCCCCCCTCGACTAGCGGGGGGCACCGGGGAGCTGTTTTTT.

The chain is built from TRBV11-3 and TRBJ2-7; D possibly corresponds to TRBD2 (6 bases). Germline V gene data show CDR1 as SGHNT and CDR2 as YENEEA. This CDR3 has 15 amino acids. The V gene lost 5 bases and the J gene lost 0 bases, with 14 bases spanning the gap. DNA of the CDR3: TGTGCCAGCAGCCCGCGCAGCGGGTCCTCCTACGAGCAGTACTTC. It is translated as CASSPRSGSSYEQYF.

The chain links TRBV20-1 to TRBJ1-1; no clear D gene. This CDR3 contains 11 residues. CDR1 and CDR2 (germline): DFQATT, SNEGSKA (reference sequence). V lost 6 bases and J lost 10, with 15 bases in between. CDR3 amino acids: CSARFGVRAFF. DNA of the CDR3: TGCAGTGCCCGGTTCGGGGTGAGAGCTTTCTTT.

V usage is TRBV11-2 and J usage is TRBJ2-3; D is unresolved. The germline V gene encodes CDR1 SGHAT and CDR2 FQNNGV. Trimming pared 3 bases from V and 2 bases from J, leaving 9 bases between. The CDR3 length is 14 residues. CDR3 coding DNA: TGTGCCAGCAGCTTCATAGCTAACACAGATACGCAGTATTTT. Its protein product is CASSFIANTDTQYF.

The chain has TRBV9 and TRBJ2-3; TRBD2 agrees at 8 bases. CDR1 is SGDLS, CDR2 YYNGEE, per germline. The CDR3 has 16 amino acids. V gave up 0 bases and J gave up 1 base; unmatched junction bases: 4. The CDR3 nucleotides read TGTGCCAGCAGCGTAGCTACGACTAGCGGCACAGATACGCAGTATTTT. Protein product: CASSVATTSGTDTQYF.

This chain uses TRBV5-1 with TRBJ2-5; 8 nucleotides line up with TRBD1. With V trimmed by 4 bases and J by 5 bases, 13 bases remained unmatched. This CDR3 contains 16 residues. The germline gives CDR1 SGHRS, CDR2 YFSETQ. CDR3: CASSQGQGIPWETQYF. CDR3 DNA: TGCGCCAGCAGCCAAGGACAGGGTATCCCATGGGAGACCCAGTACTTC.

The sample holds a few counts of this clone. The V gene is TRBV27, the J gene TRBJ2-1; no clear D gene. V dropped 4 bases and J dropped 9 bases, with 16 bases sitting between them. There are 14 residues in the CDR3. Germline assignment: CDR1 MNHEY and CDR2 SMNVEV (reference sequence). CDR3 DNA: TGTGCCAGCAGTTCGCGCTTGGAAGGTCCTGAGCAGTTCTTC. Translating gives CASSSRLEGPEQFF.